The clone carrying this T cell receptor beta chain was seen a few times. V lost 5 bases to trimming and J lost 2 bases, with 14 bases between them. CDR1 and CDR2 (germline): KGHDR, SFDVKD. The CDR3 covers 15 residues. In the original workflow: It was from reference gene primer amplification that nucleated cell counts were estimated. Measured with immunoSEQ multiplex PCR; TCRdb has only the in-frame clones, and not every one. V and J calls plus clone size are reproduced from that table; the DNA served to infer D and trimming. The profile shows 100,000 or so clones, 86% of them singletons. The sample originates from a study of blood T cell repertoires in COVID-19. Across the whole study: Donors in the United States, Italy and Spain gave samples during acute or convalescent COVID-19. From T cells, B-cell-depleted T cells, or PBMCs came the material, which was cDNA or gDNA.

The TCR originated in a man aged 60 to 69 with acute or convalescent COVID-19. The chain employs TRBV24-1 and TRBJ2-5; tentative D call: TRBD1 (6 bases). The source material was peripheral blood. CDR3 loop: CATSGNRDHQETQYF. The CDR3 DNA follows: TGTGCCACCAGTGGGAACAGGGACCATCAAGAGACCCAGTACTTC.